This T cell receptor beta chain was captured in a study of cytomegalovirus exposure and HLA in healthy donors. Sequenced by immunoSEQ multiplex PCR; TCRdb stores in-frame clones only, minus some. The table has fewer than 100,000 clones, around 90% seen once. Study-level findings and limits: Testing in vitro showed a few CMV-associated chains specific for CMV antigens. The study listed 150 to 200 cytomegalovirus-associated TCR beta chains.

Details on this clone: The antigen is undetermined.

The CDR3 has 13 amino acids. CDR1 and CDR2 (germline): MDHEN, SYDVKM. This TCR came from a man aged 30 to 45 in good health and CMV-seronegative. Sequences were obtained from PBMCs. This chain joins TRBV28 and TRBJ2-5; TRBD2 agrees at 10 bases. The DNA end is more similar to TRBJ2-7, so the J call may be wrong. The DNA for the CDR3 is TGTGCCAGCAGGAGCGGGGGGGCCTACGAGCAGTACTTC. Translating it yields CASRSGGAYEQYF.